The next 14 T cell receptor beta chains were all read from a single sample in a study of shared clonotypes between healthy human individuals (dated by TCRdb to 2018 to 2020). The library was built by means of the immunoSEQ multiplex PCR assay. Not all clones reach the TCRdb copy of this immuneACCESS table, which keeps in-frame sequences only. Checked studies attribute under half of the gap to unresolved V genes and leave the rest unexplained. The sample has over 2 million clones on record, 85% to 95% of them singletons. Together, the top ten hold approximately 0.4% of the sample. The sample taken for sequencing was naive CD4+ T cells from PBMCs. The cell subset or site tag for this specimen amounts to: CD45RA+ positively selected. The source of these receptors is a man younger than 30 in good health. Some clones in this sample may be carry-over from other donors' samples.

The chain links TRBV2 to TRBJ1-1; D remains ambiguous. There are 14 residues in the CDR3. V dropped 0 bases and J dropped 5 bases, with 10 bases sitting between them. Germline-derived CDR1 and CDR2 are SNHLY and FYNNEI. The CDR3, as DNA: TGTGCCAGCAGTGAAGCTGGGCCCCTTACTGAAGCTTTCTTT. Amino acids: CASSEAGPLTEAFF.

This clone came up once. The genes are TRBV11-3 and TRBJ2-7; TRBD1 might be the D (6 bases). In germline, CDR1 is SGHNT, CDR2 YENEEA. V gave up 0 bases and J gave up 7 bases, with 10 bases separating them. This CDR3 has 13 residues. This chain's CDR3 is CASSLEGAAEQYF. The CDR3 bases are TGTGCCAGCAGCTTAGAGGGGGCTGCAGAGCAGTACTTC.

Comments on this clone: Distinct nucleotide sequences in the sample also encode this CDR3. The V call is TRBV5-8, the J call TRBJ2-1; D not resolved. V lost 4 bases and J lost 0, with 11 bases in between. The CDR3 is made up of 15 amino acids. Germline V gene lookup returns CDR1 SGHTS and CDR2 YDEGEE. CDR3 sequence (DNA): TGTGCCAGCAGCCTCGCAAGGAGCTCCTACAATGAGCAGTTCTTC. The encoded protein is CASSLARSSYNEQFF.

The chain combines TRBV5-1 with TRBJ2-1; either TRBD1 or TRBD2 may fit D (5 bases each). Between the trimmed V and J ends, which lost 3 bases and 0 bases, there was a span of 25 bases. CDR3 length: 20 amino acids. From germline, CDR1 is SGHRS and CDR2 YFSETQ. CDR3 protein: CASSSPLGTISASSYNEQFF. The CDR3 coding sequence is TGCGCCAGCAGCTCACCTTTAGGGACCATTAGCGCGAGCTCCTACAATGAGCAGTTCTTC.

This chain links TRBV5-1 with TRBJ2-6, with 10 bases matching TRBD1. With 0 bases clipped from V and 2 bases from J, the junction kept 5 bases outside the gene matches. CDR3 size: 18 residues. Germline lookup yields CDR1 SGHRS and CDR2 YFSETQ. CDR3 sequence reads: CASSLAGTGATGANVLTF. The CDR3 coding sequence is TGCGCCAGCAGCTTGGCAGGGACAGGGGCTACTGGGGCCAACGTCCTGACTTTC.

For the CDR3, the DNA is TGTGCCAGCCGAGACAGGGTGTCTGATATCTACGAGCAGTACTTC. This translates into CASRDRVSDIYEQYF. This sequence joins TRBV27 and TRBJ2-7; TRBD1 aligns across 7 bases. The ends lost 8 bases at V and 3 bases at J; junction bases unmatched: 13. The CDR3 runs to 15 residues. From germline, CDR1 is MNHEY and CDR2 SMNVEV (reference sequence).

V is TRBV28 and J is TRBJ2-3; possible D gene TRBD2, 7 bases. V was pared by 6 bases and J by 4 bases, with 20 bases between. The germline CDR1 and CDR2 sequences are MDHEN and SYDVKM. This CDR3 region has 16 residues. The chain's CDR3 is CASRFPMGGGPDTQYF. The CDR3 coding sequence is TGTGCCAGCAGGTTCCCTATGGGGGGGGGCCCAGATACGCAGTATTTT.

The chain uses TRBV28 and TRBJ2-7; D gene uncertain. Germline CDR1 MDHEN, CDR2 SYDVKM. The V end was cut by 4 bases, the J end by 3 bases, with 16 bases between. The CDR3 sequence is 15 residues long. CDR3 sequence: CASSSAPQSHYEQYF. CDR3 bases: TGTGCCAGCAGTTCCGCCCCTCAGAGCCACTACGAGCAGTACTTC.

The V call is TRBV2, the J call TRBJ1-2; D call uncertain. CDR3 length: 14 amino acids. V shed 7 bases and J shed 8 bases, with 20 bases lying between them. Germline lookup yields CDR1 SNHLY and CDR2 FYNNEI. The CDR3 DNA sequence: TGTGCCAGCACCCCGGTGTCAGAATCGGGGGGCTACACCTTC. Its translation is CASTPVSESGGYTF.

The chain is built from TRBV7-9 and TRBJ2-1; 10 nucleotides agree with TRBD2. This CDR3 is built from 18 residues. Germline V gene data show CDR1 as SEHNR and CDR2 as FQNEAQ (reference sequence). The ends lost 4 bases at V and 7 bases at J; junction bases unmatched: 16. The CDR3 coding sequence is TGTGCCAGCAGCTCCTTACCCACATCTAGCGGGAGTAAGAATGAGCAGTTCTTC. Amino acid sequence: CASSSLPTSSGSKNEQFF.

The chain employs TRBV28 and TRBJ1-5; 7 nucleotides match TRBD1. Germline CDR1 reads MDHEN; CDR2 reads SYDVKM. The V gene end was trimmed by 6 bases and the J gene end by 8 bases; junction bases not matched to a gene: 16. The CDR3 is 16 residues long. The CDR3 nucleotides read TGTGCCAGCAGACCCGGTCAGACAGGGTCGGCGAAGCCCCAGCATTTT. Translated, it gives CASRPGQTGSAKPQHF.

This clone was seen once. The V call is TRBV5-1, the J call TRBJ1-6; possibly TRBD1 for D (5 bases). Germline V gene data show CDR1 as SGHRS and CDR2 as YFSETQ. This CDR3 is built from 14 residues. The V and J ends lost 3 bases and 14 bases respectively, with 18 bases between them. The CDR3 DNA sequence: TGCGCCAGCAGCTACCGGGACGGCGGTTCCACCCTCCACTTT. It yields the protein CASSYRDGGSTLHF.

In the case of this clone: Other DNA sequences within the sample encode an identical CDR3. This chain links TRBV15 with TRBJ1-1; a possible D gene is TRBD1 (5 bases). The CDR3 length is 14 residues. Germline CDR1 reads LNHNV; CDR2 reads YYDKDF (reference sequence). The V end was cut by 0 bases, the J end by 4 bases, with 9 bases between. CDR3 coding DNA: TGTGCCACCAGCAGAGATGGGGGTTCCACTGAAGCTTTCTTT. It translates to CATSRDGGSTEAFF.

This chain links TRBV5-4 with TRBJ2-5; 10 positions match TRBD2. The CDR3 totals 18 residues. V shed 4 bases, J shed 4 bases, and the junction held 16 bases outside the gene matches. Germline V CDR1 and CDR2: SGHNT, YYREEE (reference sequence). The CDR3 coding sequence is TGTGCCAGCAGCCCCCATGGAGCTAGCGGGAGTGTGAGAGAGACCCAGTACTTC. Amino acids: CASSPHGASGSVRETQYF.